The clone carrying this T cell receptor beta chain was seen ten or more times. The antigen is undetermined. TCRB transcripts that were expressed got sequenced, as all of the isolated RNA had been reverse transcribed. The repertoire was sequenced with immunoSEQ multiplex PCR; TCRdb's copy has only in-frame clones and lacks some. This sample has 150,000 to 180,000 clones, with 8.1% found just once. The source of the sample is a study of beta chain features in type 1 diabetes. Regarding the study as a whole: Equally in patients and controls, shorter templates might have been favored by PCR.

Based on CD45RO/CCR7/CD25/CD127/CD95/CD27, CD4+ regulatory, stem cell-like memory, naive and central memory cells were sorted. The CDR3 contains 14 residues. The germline V and J ends were trimmed by 0 bases and 1 base, with 7 bases remaining between them. The V gene's germline CDR1 is MDHEN and CDR2 SYDVKM. Sequencing was carried out using central memory CD4+ T cells from blood. The J gene is TRBJ2-7, the V gene TRBV28, with a weak D call TRBD2 (5 bases). The receptor comes from a young man in good health. The DNA for the CDR3 is TGTGCCAGCAGTTTATGGAGGGCGTCCTACGAGCAGTACTTC. Protein: CASSLWRASYEQYF.